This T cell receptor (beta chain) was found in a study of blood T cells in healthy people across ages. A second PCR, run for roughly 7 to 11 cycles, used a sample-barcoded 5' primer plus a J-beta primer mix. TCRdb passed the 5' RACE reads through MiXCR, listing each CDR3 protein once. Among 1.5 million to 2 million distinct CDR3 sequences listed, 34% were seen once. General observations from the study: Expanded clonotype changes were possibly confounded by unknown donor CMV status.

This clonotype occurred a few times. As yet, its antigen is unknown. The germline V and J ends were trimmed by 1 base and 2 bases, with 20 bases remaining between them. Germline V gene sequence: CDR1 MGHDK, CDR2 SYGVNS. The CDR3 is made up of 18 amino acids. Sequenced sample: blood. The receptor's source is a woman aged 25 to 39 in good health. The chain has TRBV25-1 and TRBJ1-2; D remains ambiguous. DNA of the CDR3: TGTGCCAGCAGTGAATCTCTGGGGAGCCCCTTGAGAAACTATGGCTACACCTTC. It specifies CASSESLGSPLRNYGYTF.